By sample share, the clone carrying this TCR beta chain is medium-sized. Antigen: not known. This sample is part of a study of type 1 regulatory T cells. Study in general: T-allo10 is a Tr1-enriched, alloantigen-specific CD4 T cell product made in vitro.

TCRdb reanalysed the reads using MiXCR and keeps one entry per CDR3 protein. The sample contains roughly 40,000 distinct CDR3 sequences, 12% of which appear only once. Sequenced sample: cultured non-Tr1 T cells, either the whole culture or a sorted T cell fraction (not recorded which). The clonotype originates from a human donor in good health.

The CDR3: CSALLAGVGEQYF. CDR3 bases: TGCAGCGCATTACTAGCGGGAGTTGGCGAGCAGTACTTC. V and J are TRBV29-1 and TRBJ2-7; 11 bases are a match to TRBD2. Germline V CDR1 and CDR2: SQVTM, ANQGSEA. Trimming cost V 7 bases and J 6 bases; bases outside gene matches: 8. The CDR3 covers 13 residues.